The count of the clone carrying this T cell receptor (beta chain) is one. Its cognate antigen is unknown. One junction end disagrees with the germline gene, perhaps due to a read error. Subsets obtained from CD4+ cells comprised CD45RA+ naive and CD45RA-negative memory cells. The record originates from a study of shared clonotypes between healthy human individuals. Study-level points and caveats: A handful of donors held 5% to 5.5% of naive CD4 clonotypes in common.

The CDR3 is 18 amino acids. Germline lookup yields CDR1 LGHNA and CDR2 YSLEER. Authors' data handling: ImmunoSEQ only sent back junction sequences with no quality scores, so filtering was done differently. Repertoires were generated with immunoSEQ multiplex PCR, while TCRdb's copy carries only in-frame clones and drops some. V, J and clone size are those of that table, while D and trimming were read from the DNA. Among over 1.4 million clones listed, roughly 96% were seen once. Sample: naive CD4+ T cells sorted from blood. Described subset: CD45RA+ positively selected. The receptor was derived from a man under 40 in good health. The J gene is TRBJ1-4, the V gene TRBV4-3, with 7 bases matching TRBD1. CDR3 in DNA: TGCGCCAGTAGCCAAGATCTGACAGGGTTGAGGGCTAATGAAAAACTGTTTTTT. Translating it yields CASSQDLTGLRANEKLFF.